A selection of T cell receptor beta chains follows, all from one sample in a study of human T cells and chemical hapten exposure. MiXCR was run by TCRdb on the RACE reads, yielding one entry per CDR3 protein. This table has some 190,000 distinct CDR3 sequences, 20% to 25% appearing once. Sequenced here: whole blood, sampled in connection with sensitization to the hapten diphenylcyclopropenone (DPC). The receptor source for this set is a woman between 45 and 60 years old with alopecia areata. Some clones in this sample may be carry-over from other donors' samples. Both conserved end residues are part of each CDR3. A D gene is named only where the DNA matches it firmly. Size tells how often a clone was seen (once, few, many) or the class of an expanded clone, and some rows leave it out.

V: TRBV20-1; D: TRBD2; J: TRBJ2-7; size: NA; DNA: TGCAGTGCATCATCGGGGGCTAGCGGGAGCCACGAGCAGTACTTC; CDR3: CSASSGASGSHEQYF
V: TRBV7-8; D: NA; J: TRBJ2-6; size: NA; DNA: TGTGCCAGCAGCTTCCCCACGGGGGGGGCCAACGTCCTGACTTTC; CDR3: CASSFPTGGANVLTF
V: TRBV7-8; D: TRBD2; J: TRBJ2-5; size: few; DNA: TGTGCCAGCAGCTTTTCTAGCGGGAGAAGTGGAGAGACCCAGTACTTC; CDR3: CASSFSSGRSGETQYF
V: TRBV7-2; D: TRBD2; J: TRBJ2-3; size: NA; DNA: TGTGCCAGCAGCTCCCTACTAGCGGGAGCCCGTAGCACAGATACGCAGTATTTT; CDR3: CASSSLLAGARSTDTQYF
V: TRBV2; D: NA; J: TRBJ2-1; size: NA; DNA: TGTGCCAGCAGTGAAGGTGGCAGCTCCTACAATGAGCAGTTCTTC; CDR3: CASSEGGSSYNEQFF
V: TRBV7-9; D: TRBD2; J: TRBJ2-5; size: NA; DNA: TGTGCCAGCAGCCAAAATAAGCGGGGGGAAGAGACCCAGTACTTC; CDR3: CASSQNKRGEETQYF
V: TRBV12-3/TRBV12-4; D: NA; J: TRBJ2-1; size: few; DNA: TGTGCCAGCATTAAGACTCCCGAGAGCAATGAGCAGTTCTTC; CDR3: CASIKTPESNEQFF
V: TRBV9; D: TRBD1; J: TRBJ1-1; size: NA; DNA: TGTGCCAGCAGCGAACAGGGGGCAGGGACTGAAGCTTTCTTT; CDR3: CASSEQGAGTEAFF
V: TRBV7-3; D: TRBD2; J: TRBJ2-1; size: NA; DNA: TGTGCCAGCAGCGGGCTAGCGGGAAATGAGCAGTTCTTC; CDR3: CASSGLAGNEQFF
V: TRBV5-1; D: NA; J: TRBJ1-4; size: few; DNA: TGCGCCAGCAGCGCTTCCCCGGGACACGCAAATGAAAAACTGTTTTTT; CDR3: CASSASPGHANEKLFF
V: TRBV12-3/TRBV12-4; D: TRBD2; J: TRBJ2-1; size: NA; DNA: TGTGCCAGCATTCCCCACGCGGGACTAGCGGGGGCTGAGCAGTTCTTC; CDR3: CASIPHAGLAGAEQFF
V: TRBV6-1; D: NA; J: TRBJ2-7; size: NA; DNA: TGTGCCAGCAGTGTGGAGGGCTACGAGCAGTACTTC; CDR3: CASSVEGYEQYF
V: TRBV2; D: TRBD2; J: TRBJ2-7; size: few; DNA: TGTGCGACTAGCGGGAGTTACGAGCAGTACTTC; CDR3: CATSGSYEQYF
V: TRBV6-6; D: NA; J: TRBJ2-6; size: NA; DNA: TGTGCCACCGACAGTCCCGGGGCCAACGTCCTGACTTTC; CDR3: CATDSPGANVLTF
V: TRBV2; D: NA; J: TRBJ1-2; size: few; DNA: TGTGCCAGCAAAAGTCTGGACAGTGGGTATGGCTACACCTTC; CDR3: CASKSLDSGYGYTF
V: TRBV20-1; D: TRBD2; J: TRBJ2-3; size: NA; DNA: TGCAGTGCTAGAGGGGCGGGCGGGAGTGCAGATACGCAGTATTTT; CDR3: CSARGAGGSADTQYF
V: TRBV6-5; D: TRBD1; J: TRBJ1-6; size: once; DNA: TGTGCCAGCAAGGACAGGAGGGGTTCACCCCTCCACTTT; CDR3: CASKDRRGSPLHF
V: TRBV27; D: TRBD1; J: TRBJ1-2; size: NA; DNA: TGTGCCAGCACCCGGACAGGCTTCAACTATGGCTACACCTTC; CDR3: CASTRTGFNYGYTF
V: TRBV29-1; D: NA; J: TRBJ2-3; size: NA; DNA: TGCAGCGTTGAGACGGGGGCAGGGACAGATACGCAGTATTTT; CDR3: CSVETGAGTDTQYF
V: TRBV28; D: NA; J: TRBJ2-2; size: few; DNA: TGTGCCAGCAGTTTTTTCCCCAGGGGCGGCACCGGGGAGCTGTTTTTT; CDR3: CASSFFPRGGTGELFF
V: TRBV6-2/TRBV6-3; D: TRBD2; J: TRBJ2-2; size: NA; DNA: TGTGCCAGCAGTTACGAGGCTAGCGGGAGTCGCAGGGAGCTGTTTTTT; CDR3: CASSYEASGSRRELFF
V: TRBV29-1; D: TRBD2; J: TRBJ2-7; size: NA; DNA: TGCAGCGTTAGACCCGGGACTAGCGGTTACGAGCAGTACTTC; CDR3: CSVRPGTSGYEQYF
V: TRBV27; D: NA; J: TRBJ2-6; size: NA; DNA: TGTGCCAGCAAGTTTACTGGGGCCAACGTCCTGACTTTC; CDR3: CASKFTGANVLTF
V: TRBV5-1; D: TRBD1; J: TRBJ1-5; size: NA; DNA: TGCGCCAGCAGCTTGGCCGGGACAGGACAGCCCCAGCATTTT; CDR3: CASSLAGTGQPQHF
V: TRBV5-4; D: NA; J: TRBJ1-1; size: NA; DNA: TGTGCCAGCAGCTTGAGGTTTAACACTGAAGCTTTCTTT; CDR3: CASSLRFNTEAFF
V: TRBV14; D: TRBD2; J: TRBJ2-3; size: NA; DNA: TGTGCCAGCAGCCGGGGACTAGCGGGAGGGACAGATACGCAGTATTTT; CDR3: CASSRGLAGGTDTQYF
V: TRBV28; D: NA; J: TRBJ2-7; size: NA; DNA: TGTGCCAGCAGTTTATTACGGGGCGAGCAGTACTTC; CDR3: CASSLLRGEQYF
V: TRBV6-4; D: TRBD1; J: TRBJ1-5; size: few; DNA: TGTGCCAGGACCGGGACAGGGGGTACTAGCAATCAGCCCCAGCATTTT; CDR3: CARTGTGGTSNQPQHF
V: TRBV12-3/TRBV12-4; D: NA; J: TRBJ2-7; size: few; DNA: TGTGCCAGCAGTTTGGCAGACTCCTACGAGCAGTACTTC; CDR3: CASSLADSYEQYF
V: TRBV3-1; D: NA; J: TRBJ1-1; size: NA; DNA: TGTGCCAGCAGCCAAGCTCCTCCCGGGGGGAACACTGAAGCTTTCTTT; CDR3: CASSQAPPGGNTEAFF
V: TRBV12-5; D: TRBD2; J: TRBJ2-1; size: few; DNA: TGTGCTAGTGGTTTGGTACTGAGACTAGCGGGAGATCAGTTCTTC; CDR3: CASGLVLRLAGDQFF
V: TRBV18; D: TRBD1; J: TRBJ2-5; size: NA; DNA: TGTGCCAGCTCACGAGACAGGGTGCAAGAGACCCAGTACTTC; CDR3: CASSRDRVQETQYF
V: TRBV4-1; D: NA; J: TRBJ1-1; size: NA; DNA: TGCGCCAGCAGCCCCAGGGAGAACATGAACACTGAAGCTTTCTTT; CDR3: CASSPRENMNTEAFF
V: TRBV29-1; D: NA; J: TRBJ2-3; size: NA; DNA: TGCAGCGCCTCTAGCACAGATACGCAGTATTTT; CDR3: CSASSTDTQYF
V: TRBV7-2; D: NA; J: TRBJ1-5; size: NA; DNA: TGTGCCAGCAGCCCCCTGGGCTGGGTCAATCAGCCCCAGCATTTT; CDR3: CASSPLGWVNQPQHF
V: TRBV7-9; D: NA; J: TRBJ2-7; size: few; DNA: TGTGCCAGCGGACTCCGGGTCTACGAGCAGTACTTC; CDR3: CASGLRVYEQYF
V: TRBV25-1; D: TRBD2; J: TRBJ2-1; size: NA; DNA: TGTGCCAGCACCGGGACTAGCGGGAACTCCTACAATGAGCAGTTCTTC; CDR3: CASTGTSGNSYNEQFF
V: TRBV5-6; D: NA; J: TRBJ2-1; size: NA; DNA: TGTGCCAGCAGCTTCGGGAGTCGGGATGAGCAGTTCTTC; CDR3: CASSFGSRDEQFF
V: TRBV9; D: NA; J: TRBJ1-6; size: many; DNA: TGTGCCAGCAGCGTAGCAGGGAATTCACCCCTCCACTTT; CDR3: CASSVAGNSPLHF
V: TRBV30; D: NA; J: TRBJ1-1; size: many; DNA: TGTGCCTGGAGTCGGCAGGCGAACACTGAAGCTTTCTTT; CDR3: CAWSRQANTEAFF
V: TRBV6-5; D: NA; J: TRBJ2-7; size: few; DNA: TGTGCCTCCAGGCGGGGAGCGGGCCACGAGCAGTACTTC; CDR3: CASRRGAGHEQYF
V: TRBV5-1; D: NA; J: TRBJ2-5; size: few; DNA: TGCGCCAGCAGCGGTGGGGCCAATAGGCGAGAGACCCAGTACTTC; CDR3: CASSGGANRRETQYF